The subject of this entry is one T cell receptor (beta chain). Its antigen is still unknown. Repertoires were generated with immunoSEQ multiplex PCR, while TCRdb's copy carries only in-frame clones and drops some. Here the sample spans tens of thousands of clones, about 81% being singletons. The sample belongs to a study of T cells in narcolepsy. Overall study results and limits: HCRT-specific and TRIB2-specific autoreactive clonotypes appeared among same-patient CSF and blood CD4+ clonotypes. Reportedly, autoreactive clonotypes were serially detected in patients' blood but not controls'.

The CDR3 length is 13 residues. CDR1 is SGHDN and CDR2 is FVKESK in the germline V gene. V was pared by 1 base and J by 4 bases, with 5 bases between. V and J are TRBV14 and TRBJ1-5; D is unresolved. The sequenced sample was memory (CD45RA-) CD4+ T cells from blood. The sequence came from a human donor in good health. The CDR3 DNA is TGTGCCAGCAGCCAAGGGGCTAATCAGCCCCAGCATTTT. This gives the protein CASSQGANQPQHF.